This record concerns one T cell receptor (beta chain) sequence. Antigen unknown. The data stem from a study of long-term antiretroviral therapy in people with HIV. Study-level points and caveats: HIV repertoires had narrower CDR3 length ranges than controls.

At the survey level, the v3.0 immunoSEQ assay was run. The assay was immunoSEQ multiplex PCR, and TCRdb's table has in-frame clones only and misses some. The sample lists about 28,000 clones, 75% to 90% occurring once. Trimming at V came to 5 bases and at J to 1 base, leaving 3 bases not matched to a gene. CDR3 length: 16 amino acids. Germline V gives CDR1 KGHSH, CDR2 LQKENI. Here the sequenced sample was unsorted PBMCs, taken 2.7 to 2.8 years after starting antiretroviral therapy. The clonotype was recovered from a man aged 30-40 years with HIV. This sequence joins TRBV18 and TRBJ2-1, with 12 bases aligning to TRBD2. CDR3 protein: CASSKTSGSSYNEQFF. The CDR3 nucleotides are TGTGCCAGCTCAAAGACTAGCGGGAGTTCCTACAATGAGCAGTTCTTC.